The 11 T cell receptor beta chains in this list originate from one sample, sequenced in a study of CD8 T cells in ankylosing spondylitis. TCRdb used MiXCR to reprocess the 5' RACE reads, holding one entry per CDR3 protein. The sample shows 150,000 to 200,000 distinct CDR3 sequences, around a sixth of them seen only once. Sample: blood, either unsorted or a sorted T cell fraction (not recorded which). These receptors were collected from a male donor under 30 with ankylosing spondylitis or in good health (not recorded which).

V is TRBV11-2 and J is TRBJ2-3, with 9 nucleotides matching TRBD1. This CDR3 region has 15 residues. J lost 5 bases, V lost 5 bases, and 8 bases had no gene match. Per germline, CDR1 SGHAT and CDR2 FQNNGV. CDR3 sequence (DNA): TGTGCCAGCAGCCCCGGGACAGGGTGGGAAGATACGCAGTATTTT. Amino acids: CASSPGTGWEDTQYF.

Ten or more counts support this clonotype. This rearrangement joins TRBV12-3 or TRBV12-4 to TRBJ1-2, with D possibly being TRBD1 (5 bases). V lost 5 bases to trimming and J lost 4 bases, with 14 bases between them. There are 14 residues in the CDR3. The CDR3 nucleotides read TGTGCCAGCAGTCCAGGGAAAGGGTCCTATGGCTACACCTTC. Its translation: CASSPGKGSYGYTF.

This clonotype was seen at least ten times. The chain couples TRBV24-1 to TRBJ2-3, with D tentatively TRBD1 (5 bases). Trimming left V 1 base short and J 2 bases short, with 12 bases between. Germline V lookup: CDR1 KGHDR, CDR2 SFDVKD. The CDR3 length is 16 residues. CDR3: CATSDFGQGDTDTQYF. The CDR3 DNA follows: TGTGCCACCAGTGATTTCGGCCAGGGTGACACAGATACGCAGTATTTT.

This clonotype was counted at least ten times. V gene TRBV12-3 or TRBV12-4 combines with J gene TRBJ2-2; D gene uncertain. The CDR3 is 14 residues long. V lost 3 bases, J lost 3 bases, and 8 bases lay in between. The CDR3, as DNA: TGTGCCAGCAGTTTTCTCGTCCACACCGGGGAGCTGTTTTTT. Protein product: CASSFLVHTGELFF.

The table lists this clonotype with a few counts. CDR3 sequence: CATAKPVSYEQYV. In DNA form, the CDR3 reads TGTGCCACGGCTAAACCCGTTTCTTACGAGCAGTACGTC. The genes are TRBV24-1 and TRBJ2-7; D remains ambiguous. The CDR3 is made up of 13 amino acids. The V gene lost 10 bases and the J gene lost 4 bases, with 16 bases spanning the gap. Germline V gene data show CDR1 as KGHDR and CDR2 as SFDVKD.

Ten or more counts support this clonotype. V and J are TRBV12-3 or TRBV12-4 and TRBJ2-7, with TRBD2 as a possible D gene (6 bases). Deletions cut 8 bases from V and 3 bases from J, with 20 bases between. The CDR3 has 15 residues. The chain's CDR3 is CASGNSGFSNYEQYF. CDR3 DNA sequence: TGTGCCAGCGGGAATAGCGGCTTTAGCAACTACGAGCAGTACTTC.

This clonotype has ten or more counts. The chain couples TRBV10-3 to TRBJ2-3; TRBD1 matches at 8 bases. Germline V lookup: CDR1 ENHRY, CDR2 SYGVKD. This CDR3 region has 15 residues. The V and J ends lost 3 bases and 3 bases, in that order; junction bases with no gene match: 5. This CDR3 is CAISDAGTGTDTQYF. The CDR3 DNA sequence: TGTGCCATCAGTGACGCCGGGACAGGAACAGATACGCAGTATTTT.

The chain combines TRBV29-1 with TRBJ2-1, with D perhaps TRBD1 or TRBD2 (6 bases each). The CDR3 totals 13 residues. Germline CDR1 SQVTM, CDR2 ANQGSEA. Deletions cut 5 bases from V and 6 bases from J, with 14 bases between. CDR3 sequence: CSVRKGGLNEQFF. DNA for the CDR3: TGCAGCGTTCGAAAAGGGGGGCTCAATGAGCAGTTCTTC.

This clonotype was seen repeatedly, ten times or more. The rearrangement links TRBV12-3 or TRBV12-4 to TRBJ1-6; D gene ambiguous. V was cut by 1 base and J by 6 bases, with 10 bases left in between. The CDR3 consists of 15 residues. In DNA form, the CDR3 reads TGTGCCAGCAGTTTAGGGCAGGACGTTAATTCACCCCTCCACTTT. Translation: CASSLGQDVNSPLHF.

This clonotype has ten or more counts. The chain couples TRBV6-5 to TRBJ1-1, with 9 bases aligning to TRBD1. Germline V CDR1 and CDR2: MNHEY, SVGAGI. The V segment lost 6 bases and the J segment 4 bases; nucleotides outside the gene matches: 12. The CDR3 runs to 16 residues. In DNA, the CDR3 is TGTGCCAGCAGACTTCCGGGACAGGGCGAATCCACTGAAGCTTTCTTT. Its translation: CASRLPGQGESTEAFF.

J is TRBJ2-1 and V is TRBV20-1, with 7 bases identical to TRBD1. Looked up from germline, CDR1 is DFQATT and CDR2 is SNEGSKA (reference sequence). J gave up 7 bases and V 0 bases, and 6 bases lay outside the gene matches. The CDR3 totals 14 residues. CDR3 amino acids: CSARERGQMNEQFF. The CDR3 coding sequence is TGCAGTGCTAGAGAACGGGGACAGATGAATGAGCAGTTCTTC.